This TCR beta chain was identified in a study of cytomegalovirus exposure and HLA in healthy donors. Germline V gene data show CDR1 as PRHDT and CDR2 as FYEKMQ (reference sequence). V lost 5 bases to trimming and J lost 1 base, with 19 bases between them. The CDR3 loop spans 17 amino acids. The primer mix had 60 Vbeta and 13 Jbeta primers. TCRdb's table, derived via immunoSEQ multiplex PCR, lists solely in-frame clones and lacks some. The repertoire holds around 99,000 clones, around 72% seen once, with 14% in the top ten. The sample comprised PBMCs. The TCR comes from a woman in her 40s in good health and CMV-seropositive. The chain couples TRBV13 to TRBJ2-3; D is unclear. The CDR3 here is CASSAQFDSTGTDTQYF. For the CDR3, the DNA is TGTGCCAGCAGCGCCCAGTTCGACTCAACCGGCACAGATACGCAGTATTTT.